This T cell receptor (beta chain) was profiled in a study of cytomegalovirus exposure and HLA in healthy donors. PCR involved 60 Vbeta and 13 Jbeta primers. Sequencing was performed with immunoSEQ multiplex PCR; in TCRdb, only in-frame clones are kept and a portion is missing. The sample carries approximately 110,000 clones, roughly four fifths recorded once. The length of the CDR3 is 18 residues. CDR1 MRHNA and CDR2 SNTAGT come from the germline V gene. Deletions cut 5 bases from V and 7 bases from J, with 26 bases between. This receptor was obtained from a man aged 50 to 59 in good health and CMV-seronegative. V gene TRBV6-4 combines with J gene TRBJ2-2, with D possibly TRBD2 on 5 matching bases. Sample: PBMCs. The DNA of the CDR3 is TGTGCCAGCAGTACCACCCGGACTCTCCTAATGGCCCTCGGGGAGCTGTTTTTT. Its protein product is CASSTTRTLLMALGELFF.